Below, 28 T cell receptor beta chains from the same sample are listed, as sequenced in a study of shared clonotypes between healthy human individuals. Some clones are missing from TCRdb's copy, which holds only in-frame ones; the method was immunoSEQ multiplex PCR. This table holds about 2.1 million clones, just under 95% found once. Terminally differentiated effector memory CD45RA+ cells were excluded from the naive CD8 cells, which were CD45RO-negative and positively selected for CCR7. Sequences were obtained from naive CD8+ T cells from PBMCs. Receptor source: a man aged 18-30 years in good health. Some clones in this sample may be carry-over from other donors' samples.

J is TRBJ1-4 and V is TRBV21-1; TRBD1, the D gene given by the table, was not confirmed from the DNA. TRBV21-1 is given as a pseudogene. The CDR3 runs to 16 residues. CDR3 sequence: CASSPPSDSANEKLFF. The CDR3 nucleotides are TGTGCCAGCAGTCCACCGAGCGACAGCGCCAATGAAAAACTGTTTTTT.

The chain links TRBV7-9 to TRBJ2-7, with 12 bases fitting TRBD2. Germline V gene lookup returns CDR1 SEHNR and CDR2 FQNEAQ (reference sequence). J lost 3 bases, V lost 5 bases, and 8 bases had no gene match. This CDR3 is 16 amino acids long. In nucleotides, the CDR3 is TGTGCCAGCAGCACCCCGACTAGCGGGAGTGGCTACGAGCAGTACTTC. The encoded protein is CASSTPTSGSGYEQYF.

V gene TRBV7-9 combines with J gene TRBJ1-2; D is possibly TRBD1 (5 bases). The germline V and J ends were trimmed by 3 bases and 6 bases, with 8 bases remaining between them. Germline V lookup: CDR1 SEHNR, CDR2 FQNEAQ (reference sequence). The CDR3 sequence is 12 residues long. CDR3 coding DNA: TGTGCCAGCAGCTTGACAGAAGATGGCTACACCTTC. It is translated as CASSLTEDGYTF. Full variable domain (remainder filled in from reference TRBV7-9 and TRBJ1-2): DTGVSQNPRHKITKRGQNVTFRCDPISEHNRLYWYRQTLGQGPEFLTYFQNEAQLEKSRLLSDRFSAERPKGSFSTLEIQRTEQGDSAMYLCASSLTEDGYTFGSGTRLTVV.

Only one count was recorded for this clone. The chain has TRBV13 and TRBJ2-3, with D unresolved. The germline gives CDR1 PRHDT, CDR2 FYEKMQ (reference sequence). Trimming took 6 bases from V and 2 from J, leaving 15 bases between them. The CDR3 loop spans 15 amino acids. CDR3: CASRRRRGPTDTQYF. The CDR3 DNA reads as TGTGCCAGCAGGAGACGGCGCGGACCCACAGATACGCAGTATTTT.

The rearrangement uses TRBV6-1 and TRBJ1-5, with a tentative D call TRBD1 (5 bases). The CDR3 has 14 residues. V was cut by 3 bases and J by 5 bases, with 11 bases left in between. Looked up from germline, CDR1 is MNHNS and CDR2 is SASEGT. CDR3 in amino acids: CASSDRVGDQPQHF. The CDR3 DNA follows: TGTGCCAGCAGTGACAGGGTCGGGGATCAGCCCCAGCATTTT.

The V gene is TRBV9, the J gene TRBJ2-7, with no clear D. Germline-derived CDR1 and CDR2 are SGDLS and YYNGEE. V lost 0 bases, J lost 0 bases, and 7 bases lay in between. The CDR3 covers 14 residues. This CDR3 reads CASSVGRISYEQYF. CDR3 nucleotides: TGTGCCAGCAGCGTAGGTCGGATCTCCTACGAGCAGTACTTC.

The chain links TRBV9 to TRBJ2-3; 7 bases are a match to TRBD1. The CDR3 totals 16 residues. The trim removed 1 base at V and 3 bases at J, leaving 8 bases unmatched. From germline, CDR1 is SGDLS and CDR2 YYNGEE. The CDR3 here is CASSVRQTGRTDTQYF. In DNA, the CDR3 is TGTGCCAGCAGCGTACGACAGACAGGGAGAACAGATACGCAGTATTTT. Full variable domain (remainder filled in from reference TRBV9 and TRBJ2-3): DSGVTQTPKHLITATGQRVTLRCSPRSGDLSVYWYQQSLDQGLQFLIQYYNGEERAKGNILERFSAQQFPDLHSELNLSSLELGDSALYFCASSVRQTGRTDTQYFGPGTRLTVL.

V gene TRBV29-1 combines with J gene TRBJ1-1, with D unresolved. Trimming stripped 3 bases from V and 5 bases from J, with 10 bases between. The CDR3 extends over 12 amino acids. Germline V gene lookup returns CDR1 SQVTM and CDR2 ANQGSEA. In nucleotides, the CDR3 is TGCAGCGTTGACACCTCACGGACTGAAGCTTTCTTT. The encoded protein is CSVDTSRTEAFF. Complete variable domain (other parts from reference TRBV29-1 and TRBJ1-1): SAVISQKPSRDICQRGTSLTIQCQVDSQVTMMFWYRQQPGQSLTLIATANQGSEATYESGFVIDKFPISRPNLTFSTLTVSNMSPEDSSIYLCSVDTSRTEAFFGQGTRLTVV.

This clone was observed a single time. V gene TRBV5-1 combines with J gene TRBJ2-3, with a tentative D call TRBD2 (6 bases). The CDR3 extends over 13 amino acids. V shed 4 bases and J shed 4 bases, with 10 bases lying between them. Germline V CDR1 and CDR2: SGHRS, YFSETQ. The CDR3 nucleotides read TGCGCCAGCAGCCCCGGAGGGGCAGATACGCAGTATTTT. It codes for CASSPGGADTQYF.

DNA for the CDR3: TGTGCCAGCAGCCGTCCCCAGGGGAGAGGCACTGAAGCTTTCTTT. It is translated as CASSRPQGRGTEAFF. The genes are TRBV7-8 and TRBJ1-1; weak D call: TRBD1 (6 bases). The CDR3 loop spans 15 amino acids. CDR1 is SGHVS, CDR2 FQNEAQ, per germline. Deletions cut 5 bases from V and 4 bases from J, with 17 bases between.

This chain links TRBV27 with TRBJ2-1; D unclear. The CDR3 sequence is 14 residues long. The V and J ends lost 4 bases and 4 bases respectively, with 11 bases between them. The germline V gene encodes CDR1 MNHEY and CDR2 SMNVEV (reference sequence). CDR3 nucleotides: TGTGCCAGCAGTTGGATCTCCGGGTACAATGAGCAGTTCTTC. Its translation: CASSWISGYNEQFF.

The CDR3 spells CASRTLGLAENEQYF. As DNA, the CDR3 is TGCGCCAGCCGGACCTTGGGACTAGCGGAAAACGAGCAGTACTTC. The chain couples TRBV5-1 to TRBJ2-7; 11 bases fit TRBD2. The CDR3 extends over 15 amino acids. V dropped 7 bases and J dropped 5; count of bases not matched to a gene: 11. Germline V gene lookup returns CDR1 SGHRS and CDR2 YFSETQ.

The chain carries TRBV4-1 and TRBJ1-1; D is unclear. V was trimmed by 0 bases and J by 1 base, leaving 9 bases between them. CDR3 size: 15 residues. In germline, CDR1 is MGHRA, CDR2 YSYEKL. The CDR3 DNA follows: TGCGCCAGCAGCCAAGATAGGCGGGAGAACACTGAAGCTTTCTTT. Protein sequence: CASSQDRRENTEAFF.

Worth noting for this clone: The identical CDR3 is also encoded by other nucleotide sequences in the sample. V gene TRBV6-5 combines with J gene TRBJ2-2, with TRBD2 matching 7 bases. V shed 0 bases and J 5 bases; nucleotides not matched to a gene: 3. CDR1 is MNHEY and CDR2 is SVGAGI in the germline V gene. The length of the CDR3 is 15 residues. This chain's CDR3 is CASSYSLGGTGELFF. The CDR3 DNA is TGTGCCAGCAGTTACTCGTTGGGGGGGACCGGGGAGCTGTTTTTT.

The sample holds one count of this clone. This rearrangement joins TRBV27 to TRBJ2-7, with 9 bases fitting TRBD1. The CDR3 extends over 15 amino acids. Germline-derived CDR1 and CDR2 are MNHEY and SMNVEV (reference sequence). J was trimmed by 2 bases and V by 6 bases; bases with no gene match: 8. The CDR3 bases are TGTGCCAGCAGAACCGCGGGACAGGGAGCCTACGAGCAGTACTTC. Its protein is CASRTAGQGAYEQYF.

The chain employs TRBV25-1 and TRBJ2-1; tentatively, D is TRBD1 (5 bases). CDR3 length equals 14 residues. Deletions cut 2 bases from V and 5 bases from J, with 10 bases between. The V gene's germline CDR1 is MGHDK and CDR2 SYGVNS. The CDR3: CASSEQGTDNEQFF. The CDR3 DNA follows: TGTGCCAGCAGTGAACAGGGAACAGACAATGAGCAGTTCTTC.

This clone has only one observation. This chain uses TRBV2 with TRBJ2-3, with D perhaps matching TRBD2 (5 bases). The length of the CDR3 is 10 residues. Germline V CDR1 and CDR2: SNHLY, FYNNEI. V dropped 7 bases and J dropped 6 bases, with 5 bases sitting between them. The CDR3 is CASTGDTQYF. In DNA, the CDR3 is TGTGCCAGCACGGGGGATACGCAGTATTTT.

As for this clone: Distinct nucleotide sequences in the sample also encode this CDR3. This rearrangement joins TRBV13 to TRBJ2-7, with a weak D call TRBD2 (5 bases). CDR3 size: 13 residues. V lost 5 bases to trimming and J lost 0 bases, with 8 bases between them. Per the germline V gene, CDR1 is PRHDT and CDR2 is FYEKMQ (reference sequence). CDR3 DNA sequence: TGTGCCAGCAGCCCCGGGATCTCCTACGAGCAGTACTTC. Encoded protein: CASSPGISYEQYF.

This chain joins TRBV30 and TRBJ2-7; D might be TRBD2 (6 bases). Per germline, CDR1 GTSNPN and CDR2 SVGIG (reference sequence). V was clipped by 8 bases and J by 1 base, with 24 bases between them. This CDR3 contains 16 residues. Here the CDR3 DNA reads TGTGCCGGAGGGGCCCTTAGGGGATCTATATCCTACGAGCAGTACTTC. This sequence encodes CAGGALRGSISYEQYF.

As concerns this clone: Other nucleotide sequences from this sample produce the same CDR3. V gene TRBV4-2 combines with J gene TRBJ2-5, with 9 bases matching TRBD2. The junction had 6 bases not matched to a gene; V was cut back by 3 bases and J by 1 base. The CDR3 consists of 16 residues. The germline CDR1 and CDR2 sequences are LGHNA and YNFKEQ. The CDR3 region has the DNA TGTGCCAGCAGCCAGACTAGCGGACGACTCCAAGAGACCCAGTACTTC. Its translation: CASSQTSGRLQETQYF.

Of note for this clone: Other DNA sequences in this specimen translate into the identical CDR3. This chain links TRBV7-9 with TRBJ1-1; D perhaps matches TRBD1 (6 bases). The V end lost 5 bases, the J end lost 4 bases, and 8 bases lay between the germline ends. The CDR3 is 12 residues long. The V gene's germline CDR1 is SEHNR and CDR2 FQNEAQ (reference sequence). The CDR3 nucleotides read TGTGCCAGCAGCCCGGGGGCCACTGAAGCTTTCTTT. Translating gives CASSPGATEAFF.

The chain's CDR3 is CASRDRRNTEAFF. CDR3 bases: TGTGCCAGCAGAGACAGGAGGAACACTGAAGCTTTCTTT. V gene TRBV7-2 combines with J gene TRBJ1-1; D is possibly TRBD1 (6 bases). Germline-derived CDR1 and CDR2 are SGHTA and FQGNSA. This CDR3 has 13 amino acids. Trimming pared 6 bases from V and 1 base from J, leaving 9 bases between.

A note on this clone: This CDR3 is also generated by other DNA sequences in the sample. The CDR3 coding sequence is TGTGCCAGCAGTAGGTCCAACACTGAAGCTTTCTTT. The encoded protein is CASSRSNTEAFF. The rearrangement uses TRBV28 and TRBJ1-1, with D hard to call. Between the trimmed V and J ends, which lost 5 bases and 2 bases, there was a span of 6 bases. The germline V gene has CDR1 MDHEN and CDR2 SYDVKM. This CDR3 is built from 12 residues.

CDR3 DNA: TGTGCCTCTGAAAGGGCAGGGTTCGACTCCTATAATTCACCCCTCCACTTT. Translating gives CASERAGFDSYNSPLHF. The J gene is TRBJ1-6, the V gene TRBV30, with D perhaps TRBD1 (5 bases). CDR1 and CDR2 (germline): GTSNPN, SVGIG (reference sequence). V lost 7 bases and J lost 0, with 19 bases in between. The CDR3 runs to 17 residues.

The CDR3 loop reads CASSQEQGISYGYTF. The CDR3 DNA sequence: TGTGCCAGCAGCCAAGAGCAGGGGATTTCCTATGGCTACACCTTC. The chain has TRBV14 and TRBJ1-2; D is possibly TRBD1 (6 bases). CDR1 and CDR2 from the germline V gene are SGHDN and FVKESK. V was clipped by 0 bases and J by 4 bases, with 12 bases between them. This CDR3 is built from 15 residues.

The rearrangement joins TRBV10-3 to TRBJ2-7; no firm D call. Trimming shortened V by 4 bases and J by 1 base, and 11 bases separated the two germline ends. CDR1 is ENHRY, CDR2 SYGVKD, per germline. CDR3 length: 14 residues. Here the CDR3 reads CAISGSGPSYEQYF. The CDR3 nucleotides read TGTGCCATCAGTGGCTCCGGGCCATCCTACGAGCAGTACTTC.

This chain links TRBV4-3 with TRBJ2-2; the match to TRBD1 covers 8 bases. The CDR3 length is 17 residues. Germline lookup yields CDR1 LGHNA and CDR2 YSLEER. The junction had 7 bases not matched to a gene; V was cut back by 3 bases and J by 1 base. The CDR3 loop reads CASSHEWGTGNTGELFF. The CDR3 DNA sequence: TGCGCCAGCAGCCATGAATGGGGGACAGGGAACACCGGGGAGCTGTTTTTT.

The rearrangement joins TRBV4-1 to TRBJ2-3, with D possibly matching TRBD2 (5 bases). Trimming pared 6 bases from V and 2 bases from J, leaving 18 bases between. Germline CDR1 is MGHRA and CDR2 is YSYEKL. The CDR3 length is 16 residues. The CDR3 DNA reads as TGCGCCAGCAGGCTGTCTCAGCGGTTGACCACAGATACGCAGTATTTT. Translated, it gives CASRLSQRLTTDTQYF.